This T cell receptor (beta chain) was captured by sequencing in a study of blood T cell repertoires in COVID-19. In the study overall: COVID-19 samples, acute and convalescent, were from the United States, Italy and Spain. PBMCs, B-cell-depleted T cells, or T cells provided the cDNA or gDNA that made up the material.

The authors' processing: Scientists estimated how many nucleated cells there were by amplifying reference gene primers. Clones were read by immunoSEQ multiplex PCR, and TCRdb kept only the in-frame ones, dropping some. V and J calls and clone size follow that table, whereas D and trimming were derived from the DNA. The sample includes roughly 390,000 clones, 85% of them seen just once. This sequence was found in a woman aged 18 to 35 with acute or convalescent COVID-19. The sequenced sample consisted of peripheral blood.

The CDR3 DNA follows: TGCGCCAGCAGCTCGGATGCGGGAGGGGGGAACACTGAAGCTTTCTTT. This gives the protein CASSSDAGGGNTEAFF. V is TRBV5-1 and J is TRBJ1-1; a possible D gene is TRBD1 (6 bases). V lost 3 bases and J lost 1, with 16 bases in between. Germline-derived CDR1 and CDR2 are SGHRS and YFSETQ. The CDR3 sequence is 16 residues long. The variable domain in full, completed from reference TRBV5-1 and TRBJ1-1, reads KAGVTQTPRYLIKTRGQQVTLSCSPISGHRSVSWYQQTPGQGLQFLFEYFSETQRNKGNFPGRFSGRQFSNSRSEMNVSTLELGDSALYLCASSSDAGGGNTEAFFGQGTRLTVV.